This T cell receptor (beta chain) was sequenced in a study of siplizumab effects on memory and regulatory T cells. From germline, CDR1 is DFQATT and CDR2 SNEGSKA (reference sequence). The CDR3 contains 11 residues. J was trimmed by 13 bases and V by 7 bases; bases with no gene match: 12. Repertoires were generated with immunoSEQ multiplex PCR, while TCRdb's copy carries only in-frame clones and drops some. The sample holds some 100,000 clones, approximately 92% seen once. The sample was CD4+ T cells sorted from blood. The TCR was taken from a human donor in good health. Some clones in this sample may be carry-over from other donors' samples. This chain connects TRBV20-1 to TRBJ1-2, with 7 bases that match TRBD1. The chain's CDR3 is CSGATMTGTTF. CDR3 nucleotides: TGCAGTGGCGCTACCATGACAGGGACCACCTTC.